The next 2 T cell receptor beta chains were all read from a single sample in a study of shared clonotypes between healthy human individuals. Here immunoSEQ multiplex PCR was the method, and the copy in TCRdb shows in-frame clones only, minus some. The sample contains around 2,000,000 clones, roughly 94% of which appear only once. Sequenced sample: naive CD4+ T cells sorted from blood. Subset indicated: CD45RA+ positively selected. The origin of the receptors is a man aged 18 to 30 in good health.

The gene calls are TRBV9 and TRBJ2-5; a possible D gene is TRBD2 (7 bases). The germline CDR1 and CDR2 sequences are SGDLS and YYNGEE. This CDR3 has 14 residues. Trimming cost V 3 bases and J 6 bases, with 15 bases left between them. As DNA, the CDR3 is TGTGCCAGCAGCGAGGGGGGGGTCGTGAAGACCCAGTACTTC. This codes for CASSEGGVVKTQYF.

The gene calls are TRBV21-1 and TRBJ2-7; TRBD2 is the table's D call and was not checked against the DNA. TRBV21-1 corresponds to a pseudogene. The CDR3 extends over 20 amino acids. The CDR3 sequence: CASSKERQHKLAGGSYEQYF. CDR3 bases: TGTGCCAGCAGCAAAGAGCGGCAGCATAAACTAGCGGGAGGTTCGTACGAGCAGTACTTC.